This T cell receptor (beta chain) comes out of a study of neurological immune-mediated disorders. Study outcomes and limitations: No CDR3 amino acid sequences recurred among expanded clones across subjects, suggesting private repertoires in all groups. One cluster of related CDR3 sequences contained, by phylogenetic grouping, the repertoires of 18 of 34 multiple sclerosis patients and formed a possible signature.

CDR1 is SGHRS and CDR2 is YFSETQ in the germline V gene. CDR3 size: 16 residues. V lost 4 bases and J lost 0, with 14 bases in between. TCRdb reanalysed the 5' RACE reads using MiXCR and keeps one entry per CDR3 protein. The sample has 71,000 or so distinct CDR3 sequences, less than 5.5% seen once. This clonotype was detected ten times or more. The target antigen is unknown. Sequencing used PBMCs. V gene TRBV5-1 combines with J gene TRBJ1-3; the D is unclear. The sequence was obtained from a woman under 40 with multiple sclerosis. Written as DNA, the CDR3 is TGCGCCAGCAGCCTTGGACCGGTGAGCTCTGGAAACACCATATATTTT. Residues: CASSLGPVSSGNTIYF.